The clone carrying this T cell receptor beta chain was counted only a few times. Antigen specificity is unknown. These data come from a study of regulatory T cells in long-lasting Graves disease. Points from the study as a whole: There was favoring of TRBV28, TRBJ1-2 and TRBJ2-5 in persistent disease.

Time point noted: newly diagnosed GD, antithyroid drugs for less than 3 months. Generation of the TCR library employed RNA extracted from PBMCs. The authors built TCR beta libraries using iRepertoire HTBI primers and Arm-PCR of CDR3 regions. TCRdb ran MiXCR on the multiplex PCR reads and lists one entry per CDR3 protein. The sample includes about 620,000 distinct CDR3 sequences, 15% to 20% of them seen just once. Germline CDR1 and CDR2: MDHEN and SYDVKM. The CDR3 spans 15 residues. The trim removed 6 bases at V and 1 base at J, leaving 7 bases unmatched. The sample also formed part of further work on T cells in Graves' hyperthyroidism and ophthalmopathy. This second study says: Lactation, pregnancy, other autoimmune disease or uncontrolled infection led to exclusion of patients. Expanded thyroid clonotypes (above 0.001) were mostly also found in blood.

The starting material was peripheral blood mononuclear cells (PBMCs), obtained at new diagnosis, from a patient treated with antithyroid drugs. V and J are TRBV28 and TRBJ2-7, with 9 bases aligning to TRBD1. The clonotype was recovered from a woman aged 25 to 39 with Graves disease. Written as DNA, the CDR3 is TGTGCCAGCAGCTCCACAGGGGGCCCGTCCTACGAGCAGTACTTC. This translates into CASSSTGGPSYEQYF.